This TCR beta chain was sequenced for a study of cytomegalovirus exposure and HLA in healthy donors. Across the study: Among the 400 or so donors who were genotyped, about 84% fell in the genetic ancestry cluster that is associated with self-reported Caucasian donors. Study outcomes and limitations: There were several of the most significant clusters that appeared linked to common viral pathogens in a later analysis.

Amplification used 60 Vbeta primers and 13 Jbeta primers. Sequenced by immunoSEQ multiplex PCR; TCRdb stores in-frame clones only, minus some. The sample carries more than 100,000 clones, approximately 87% recorded once. Germline V gene sequence: CDR1 LNHDA, CDR2 SQIVND (reference sequence). V was pared by 3 bases and J by 1 base, with 6 bases between. The length of the CDR3 is 13 residues. As concerns this clone: What it binds is unknown.

The sequenced material came from PBMCs. The sequence was collected from a woman aged 30 to 39 in good health and CMV-seronegative. This chain joins TRBV19 and TRBJ1-2; D is unclear. CDR3 in DNA: TGTGCCAGTAGTATTACTCATAACTATGGCTACACCTTC. Encoded protein: CASSITHNYGYTF.